This record looks at one TCR beta chain sequence and its context. The specificity of this receptor is unknown. The sample holds no much larger clone one base away, and base qualities are not on file. The data were obtained in a study of graft-versus-host responses after intestinal transplantation (dated by TCRdb to the early 2020s). Regarding the study in general: The transplants that recipients got were multivisceral, liver-intestinal, or isolated intestinal. After intestinal transplantation, graft-versus-host and host-versus-graft alloreactive T cell clones were followed in the graft, circulation and bone marrow using bulk TCR-beta CDR3 sequencing. Donor T cell macrochimerism was defined as a peak of at least 4% donor T cells among recipient peripheral blood mononuclear cells. Alloreactive clones were identified by sequencing pre-transplant mixed lymphocyte reaction products and comparing them with unstimulated pre-transplant donor and recipient T cells. Every recipient was given anti-thymocyte globulin induction, followed by roughly 3 years of maintenance tacrolimus and steroids. The cohort enrolled about 23 intestinal transplant recipients, one of whom was a retransplant, and a few patients without pretransplant specimens were excluded. Samples from a few later patients were sequenced in-house on an Illumina MiSeq with MiXCR processing rather than by the commercial service. Study-wide conclusions, independent of this receptor: Conclusions were limited by the relatively low number and heterogeneity of intestinal transplant patients. High GvH to HvG T cell clonal ratios were observed in the allografts of patients with donor T cell macrochimerism. GvH clones were detected in recipient bone marrow, and some appeared earlier in ileal mucosa or blood, consistent with an intestinal mucosal origin. Early after transplant, declines in HvG clones were associated with peak levels of circulating GvH clones.

The library was generated by the immunoSEQ multiplex PCR assay. For most patients, genomic DNA was isolated with the Qiagen DNeasy Blood and Tissue Kit and sent frozen to Adaptive Biotechnologies for TCR sequencing. For most patients, high-throughput TCR-beta CDR3 sequencing of genomic DNA was performed by Adaptive Biotechnologies. The authors' pipeline ran thus. Adaptive's ImmunoSEQ software was the source of the TCR sequencing data for roughly 19 patients, while a few other patients were processed with MiXCR and VDJtools. To correct CD4 versus CD8 sorting errors, sequences present in both subsets at a frequency ratio below 5:1 were removed. CDR3 nucleotide sequences shared between donor and recipient were removed because the origin of such sequences could not be assigned. To be classed as alloreactive, a clone needed at least 2-fold expansion over unstimulated cells and a minimum CFSE-low frequency of 0.002% (template counts) or 0.001% (read counts). Clones were considered mappable if detected in sequenced pre-transplant spleen, lymph node, or MLR CFSE-low populations of the donor or recipient. The cumulative frequency of alloreactive clones was calculated as a percentage of all sequences, weighted by copy number. Here the immuneACCESS table is served through TCRdb, limited to in-frame sequences with V and J called. Missing clones are a known gap in these copies; in checked studies unresolved V genes cover under half, and the rest lacks a known reason. D and trimming come from the DNA, and the V and J calls and clone size come from that table. The sample table shows roughly 110,000 clones, and over 85% are seen once. The ten biggest clones cover roughly 0.23% of the sample.

Explained via the paper, the time point label denotes: cells obtained before transplantation from donor or recipient. CD3+CD4+ and CD3+CD8+ populations were FACS-sorted from unstimulated pre-transplant donor and recipient cells taken from spleen or lymph nodes. For CDR1 and CDR2, the germline V gene lists MDHEN and SYDVKM. The CDR3 runs 15 residues from the cysteine to the phenylalanine. Of all the DNA, just the CDR3 is kept, 45 bases in frame from base 1. Trimming costs V 5 bases and J 6 bases, and their ends lie 19 bases apart. The source of this sequence is a human donor who was the organ donor for an intestinal transplant. The sequences come from unstimulated CD4+ T cells sorted from spleen or lymph node cells, collected before transplant. The chain employs TRBV28 and TRBJ1-2; TRBD1 is a weak D gene call, 5 bases matching. For the CDR3, the sequence is CASSRPPGHRDGYTF. The sequenced DNA: TGTGCCAGCAGTCGCCCCCCAGGGCACCGGGATGGCTACACCTTC.